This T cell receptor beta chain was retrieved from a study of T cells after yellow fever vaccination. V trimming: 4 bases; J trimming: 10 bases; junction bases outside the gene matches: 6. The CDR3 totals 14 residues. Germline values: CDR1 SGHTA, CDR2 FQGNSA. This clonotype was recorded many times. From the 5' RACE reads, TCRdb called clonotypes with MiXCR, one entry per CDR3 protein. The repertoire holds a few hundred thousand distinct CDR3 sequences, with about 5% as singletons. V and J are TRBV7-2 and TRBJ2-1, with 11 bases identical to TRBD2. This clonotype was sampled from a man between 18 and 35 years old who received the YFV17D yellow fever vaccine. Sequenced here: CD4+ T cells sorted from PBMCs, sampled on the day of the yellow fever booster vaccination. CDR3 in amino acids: CASSSSRLAGEQFF. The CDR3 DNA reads TGTGCCAGCAGCTCCTCAAGACTAGCGGGGGAGCAGTTCTTC.